The 15 T cell receptor beta chains below were found in one sample sequenced in a study of CD8+ T cells in alopecia areata. Extracted from the samples, RNA was reverse transcribed into cDNA to serve as the sequencing template. Generated by immunoSEQ multiplex PCR, the TCRdb table keeps only in-frame clones and is missing some. The repertoire holds 140,000 to 150,000 clones, with approximately 87% as singletons. The material was CD8+ T cells sorted from blood, obtained at week 0. All receptors derive from a human donor with alopecia areata.

The chain carries TRBV6-1 and TRBJ2-5; D not resolved. The DNA matches TRBJ2-7 better at its end, which makes the J call doubtful. Germline V gene data show CDR1 as MNHNS and CDR2 as SASEGT. CDR3 length equals 15 residues. The CDR3 sequence is CASSEEAGPGYEQYF. The CDR3 DNA is TGTGCCAGCAGTGAAGAGGCCGGTCCCGGCTACGAGCAGTACTTC.

V is TRBV19 and J is TRBJ1-2; D unresolved. Germline CDR1 is LNHDA and CDR2 is SQIVND (reference sequence). There are 15 residues in the CDR3. The ends were cut back, 3 bases at V and 2 bases at J, with 13 bases in the middle. CDR3 region: CASSIVTAANYGYTF. In DNA form, the CDR3 reads TGTGCCAGTAGTATCGTAACCGCAGCCAACTATGGCTACACCTTC.

The chain links TRBV27 to TRBJ2-1, with 16 nucleotides matching TRBD2. V was pared by 4 bases and J by 4 bases, with 7 bases of the junction left unmatched. Per the germline V gene, CDR1 is MNHEY and CDR2 is SMNVEV (reference sequence). This CDR3 is 18 amino acids long. The CDR3: CASSSPGLAGGVYNEQFF. The CDR3 nucleotides are TGTGCCAGCAGTTCGCCGGGACTAGCGGGAGGGGTTTACAATGAGCAGTTCTTC.

The V and J genes are TRBV19 and TRBJ2-1; D not resolved. CDR1 is LNHDA, CDR2 SQIVND, per germline (reference sequence). The CDR3 extends over 14 amino acids. With 4 bases removed from V and 10 bases from J, the gap between germline ends came to 17 bases. The CDR3 here is CASSRNKFPQEQFF. The CDR3 region has the DNA TGTGCCAGTAGTAGGAATAAATTTCCCCAGGAGCAGTTCTTC.

This chain links TRBV27 with TRBJ2-7; TRBD2 agrees at 8 bases. CDR3 length equals 14 residues. The V segment lost 1 base and the J segment 4 bases; nucleotides outside the gene matches: 3. In germline, CDR1 is MNHEY, CDR2 SMNVEV (reference sequence). The CDR3 DNA is TGTGCCAGCAGTTTATTAACGGGAGGGTACGAGCAGTACTTC. This translates into CASSLLTGGYEQYF.

This clone was recorded a few times. Other DNA sequences in the sample encode the same CDR3. V usage is TRBV30 and J usage is TRBJ2-2; possibly TRBD1 for D (6 bases). The V end was cut by 1 base, the J end by 5 bases, with 8 bases between. The length of the CDR3 is 13 residues. Germline V gene lookup returns CDR1 GTSNPN and CDR2 SVGIG (reference sequence). CDR3 in amino acids: CAWSEGGTGELFF. Here the CDR3 DNA reads TGTGCCTGGAGTGAAGGGGGTACCGGGGAGCTGTTTTTT.

The rearrangement uses TRBV27 and TRBJ2-3; perhaps TRBD1 as D (6 bases). CDR1 MNHEY and CDR2 SMNVEV come from the germline V gene (reference sequence). The CDR3 length is 12 residues. The ends were cut back, 5 bases at V and 6 bases at J, with 9 bases in the middle. CDR3: CASSPDRDTQYF. Written as DNA, the CDR3 is TGTGCCAGCAGTCCCGACAGGGATACGCAGTATTTT.

The chain couples TRBV6-1 to TRBJ2-3, with D possibly being TRBD1 or TRBD2 (5 bases each). The CDR3 has 10 residues. The germline V and J ends were trimmed by 10 bases and 9 bases, with 11 bases remaining between them. Germline V gene sequence: CDR1 MNHNS, CDR2 SASEGT. The CDR3 DNA reads TGTGCCACCGGGGACGGAACGCAGTATTTT. It translates to CATGDGTQYF.

CDR3 DNA sequence: TGTGCCAGCAGTGAGTGGGAGTCACACAATGAGCAGTTCTTC. Amino acid sequence: CASSEWESHNEQFF. The V call is TRBV6-4, the J call TRBJ2-1, with D possibly being TRBD2 (5 bases). Germline V lookup: CDR1 MRHNA, CDR2 SNTAGT. The CDR3 length is 14 residues. The V end lost 3 bases, the J end lost 5 bases, and 11 bases lay between the germline ends.

V and J are TRBV5-6 and TRBJ1-1, with D uncertain. Trimming pared 6 bases from V and 5 bases from J, leaving 17 bases between. The CDR3 spans 14 residues. CDR1 and CDR2 from the germline V gene are SGHDT and YYEEEE. The CDR3 DNA reads as TGTGCCAGCACCAATGCCCGGGCCAAGACTGAAGCTTTCTTT. It translates to CASTNARAKTEAFF.

The chain has TRBV7-6 and TRBJ1-5, with 7 bases aligning to TRBD1. The CDR3 is 15 amino acids. With V trimmed by 5 bases and J by 7 bases, 11 bases remained unmatched. Germline values: CDR1 SGHVS, CDR2 FNYEAQ. CDR3 DNA: TGTGCCAGCAGCCCAGGGACAGACCTCGCGCAGCCCCAGCATTTT. It translates to CASSPGTDLAQPQHF.

In this sample, this clone turned up a few times. The rearrangement joins TRBV29-1 to TRBJ1-2; TRBD1 matches 7 bases. The V gene's germline CDR1 is SQVTM and CDR2 ANQGSEA. V shed 5 bases and J 2 bases; nucleotides not matched to a gene: 5. This CDR3 comprises 13 residues. The DNA of the CDR3 is TGCAGCGTTAGACAGGGTGAAAACTATGGCTACACCTTC. It is translated as CSVRQGENYGYTF.

This clone has just one count. The same CDR3 is also encoded by other DNA sequences in this sample. This chain uses TRBV6-6 with TRBJ2-1, with 11 bases fitting TRBD2. CDR3 size: 12 residues. CDR1 MNHNY and CDR2 SVGAGI come from the germline V gene (reference sequence). The junction had 0 bases not matched to a gene; V was cut back by 8 bases and J by 6 bases. DNA for the CDR3: TGTGCCAGCGGACTAGCGGGCAATGAGCAGTTCTTC. This encodes CASGLAGNEQFF.

This chain uses TRBV5-6 with TRBJ2-7, with D perhaps given as TRBD1 or TRBD2 (5 bases each). The CDR3 runs to 14 residues. Trimming removed 4 bases at V and 2 bases at J, with 13 bases between. Germline V gene sequence: CDR1 SGHDT, CDR2 YYEEEE. CDR3 protein: CASSAGTLPYEQYF. CDR3 nucleotides: TGTGCCAGCAGCGCCGGGACGCTCCCCTACGAGCAGTACTTC.

This chain links TRBV29-1 with TRBJ2-1; D may be TRBD2 (5 bases). The CDR3 consists of 12 residues. Germline V gives CDR1 SQVTM, CDR2 ANQGSEA. Trimming left V 1 base short and J 6 bases short, with 7 bases between. The CDR3 reads CSVEVDSNEQFF. The CDR3, as DNA: TGCAGCGTTGAAGTGGACTCCAATGAGCAGTTCTTC.